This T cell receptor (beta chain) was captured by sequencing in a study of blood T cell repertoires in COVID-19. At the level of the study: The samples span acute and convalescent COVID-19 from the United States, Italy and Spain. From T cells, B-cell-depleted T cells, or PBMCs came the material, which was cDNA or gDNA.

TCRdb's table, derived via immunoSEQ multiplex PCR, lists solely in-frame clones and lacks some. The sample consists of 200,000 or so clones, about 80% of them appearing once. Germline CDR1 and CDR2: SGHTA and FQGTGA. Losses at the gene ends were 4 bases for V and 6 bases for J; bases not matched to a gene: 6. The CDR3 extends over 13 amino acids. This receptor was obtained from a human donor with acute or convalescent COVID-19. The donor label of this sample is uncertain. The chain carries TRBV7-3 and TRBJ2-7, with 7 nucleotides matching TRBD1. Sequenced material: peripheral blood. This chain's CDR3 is CASSSWTGSEQYF. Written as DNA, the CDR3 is TGTGCCAGCAGCTCCTGGACAGGCTCCGAGCAGTACTTC.